The 14 T cell receptor beta chains below were found in one sample sequenced in a study of beta chain features in type 1 diabetes. cDNA synthesis used the whole RNA isolate, giving expressed TCRB sequences. Clones were sequenced by immunoSEQ multiplex PCR, and TCRdb holds only the in-frame ones, with some missing. The sample records over 300,000 clones, 8% being singletons. The sequenced sample consisted of central memory CD4+ T cells from blood. Source of these receptors: a young woman in good health.

The CDR3 spells CSVTGGPEGTGELFF. For the CDR3, the DNA is TGCAGCGTAACGGGGGGCCCGGAGGGCACCGGGGAGCTGTTTTTT. The rearrangement links TRBV29-1 to TRBJ2-2; D is perhaps TRBD2 (7 bases). Deletions cut 6 bases from V and 4 bases from J, with 18 bases between. The V gene's germline CDR1 is SQVTM and CDR2 ANQGSEA. The CDR3 totals 15 residues.

The chain joins TRBV7-2 to TRBJ2-1, with D unresolved. Trimming removed 1 base at V and 12 bases at J, with 13 bases between. CDR1 is SGHTA, CDR2 FQGNSA, per germline. This CDR3 has 13 residues. This CDR3 reads CASSLGRTTGQFF. As DNA, the CDR3 is TGTGCCAGCAGCTTAGGTCGGACGACTGGGCAGTTCTTC.

A few counts support this clone. As DNA, the CDR3 is TGTGCCAGCAAACGGGAGATAGATACGCAGTATTTT. Its translation is CASKREIDTQYF. J is TRBJ2-3 and V is TRBV7-9; D is perhaps TRBD2 (6 bases). The ends were cut back, 7 bases at V and 5 bases at J, with 10 bases in the middle. Germline V gene data show CDR1 as SEHNR and CDR2 as FQNEAQ (reference sequence). The CDR3 length is 12 residues. Together with reference TRBV7-9 and TRBJ2-3, the CDR3 gives the full variable domain: DTGVSQNPRHKITKRGQNVTFRCDPISEHNRLYWYRQTLGQGPEFLTYFQNEAQLEKSRLLSDRFSAERPKGSFSTLEIQRTEQGDSAMYLCASKREIDTQYFGPGTRLTVL.

The chain employs TRBV5-1 and TRBJ1-1; TRBD1 agrees at 7 bases. J gave up 6 bases and V 4 bases, and 9 bases lay outside the gene matches. This CDR3 is 14 amino acids long. In germline, CDR1 is SGHRS, CDR2 YFSETQ. CDR3 amino acids: CASSLLTGISEAFF. DNA for the CDR3: TGCGCCAGCAGCCTACTGACAGGGATCTCTGAAGCTTTCTTT.

This clone was observed a few times. The rearrangement uses TRBV7-2 and TRBJ2-7; 9 nucleotides line up with TRBD2. Germline CDR1 and CDR2: SGHTA and FQGNSA. CDR3 length equals 15 residues. The V gene end was trimmed by 5 bases and the J gene end by 6 bases; junction bases not matched to a gene: 11. In DNA form, the CDR3 reads TGTGCCAGCAGCCCAAGCGGGAGGCCGCCTTTCGAGCAGTACTTC. As protein: CASSPSGRPPFEQYF.

On this clone: Other DNA sequences from this sample encode an identical CDR3 as well. The chain employs TRBV29-1 and TRBJ2-1, with D unresolved. The germline V gene encodes CDR1 SQVTM and CDR2 ANQGSEA. With 4 bases removed from V and 4 bases from J, the gap between germline ends came to 5 bases. CDR3 length: 11 amino acids. In DNA, the CDR3 is TGCAGCGTTGTAAGTTACAATGAGCAGTTCTTC. Encoded protein: CSVVSYNEQFF.

This clone was observed a few times. The chain combines TRBV13 with TRBJ2-7; D possibly corresponds to TRBD1 (5 bases). Looked up from germline, CDR1 is PRHDT and CDR2 is FYEKMQ (reference sequence). The CDR3 totals 14 residues. V gave up 4 bases and J gave up 4 bases, with 14 bases separating them. The CDR3 reads CASSSDLDKYEQYF. The CDR3 coding sequence is TGTGCCAGCAGCTCCGATTTGGACAAGTACGAGCAGTACTTC.

The rearrangement uses TRBV13 and TRBJ2-1; D gene unclear. Germline values: CDR1 PRHDT, CDR2 FYEKMQ (reference sequence). Trimming took 2 bases from V and 6 from J, leaving 11 bases between them. The CDR3 runs to 14 residues. CDR3 sequence reads: CASSLNVGSNEQFF. The DNA for the CDR3 is TGTGCCAGCAGCTTAAATGTCGGATCCAATGAGCAGTTCTTC.

The chain employs TRBV19 and TRBJ2-5; 7 positions match TRBD1. Germline V gene sequence: CDR1 LNHDA, CDR2 SQIVND (reference sequence). The CDR3 has 15 amino acids. Unmatched junction bases numbered 7, after V lost 3 bases and J lost 3 bases. The CDR3 reads CASSIVRTGEETQYF. CDR3 sequence (DNA): TGTGCCAGTAGTATTGTCCGGACAGGTGAAGAGACCCAGTACTTC.

V and J are TRBV5-1 and TRBJ2-6, with 10 nucleotides matching TRBD1. Per germline, CDR1 SGHRS and CDR2 YFSETQ. Trimming cost V 4 bases and J 4 bases; bases outside gene matches: 5. This CDR3 region has 16 residues. For the CDR3, the DNA is TGCGCCAGCAGCAAACGACAGGGGGCCGGGGCCAACGTCCTGACTTTC. Its protein is CASSKRQGAGANVLTF.

The chain uses TRBV4-3 and TRBJ2-3; 12 nucleotides align to TRBD2. Trimming cost V 4 bases and J 1 base; bases outside gene matches: 0. Germline V gene sequence: CDR1 LGHNA, CDR2 YSLEER. The CDR3 is made up of 15 amino acids. CDR3 sequence: CASSRTSGGTDTQYF. The CDR3, as DNA: TGCGCCAGCAGCCGGACTAGCGGGGGCACAGATACGCAGTATTTT.

V gene TRBV7-9 combines with J gene TRBJ2-5; weak D call: TRBD2 (5 bases). The CDR3 covers 14 residues. The germline V gene has CDR1 SEHNR and CDR2 FQNEAQ (reference sequence). Trimming pared 4 bases from V and 2 bases from J, leaving 11 bases between. The DNA for the CDR3 is TGTGCCAGCAGCTCCTGGACTGTACAAGAGACCCAGTACTTC. It is translated as CASSSWTVQETQYF.

The rearrangement uses TRBV5-8 and TRBJ2-4; TRBD1 matches at 9 bases. CDR1 is SGHTS and CDR2 is YDEGEE in the germline V gene. The V segment lost 6 bases and the J segment 8 bases; nucleotides outside the gene matches: 6. The CDR3 sequence is 13 residues long. CDR3 in DNA: TGTGCCAGCACCCGGGACAGGGATGACATTCAGTACTTC. Amino acids: CASTRDRDDIQYF.

This clone is a singleton in its sample. The chain's CDR3 is CASSQQGQPQHF. The CDR3 bases are TGTGCCAGCAGTCAACAGGGTCAGCCCCAGCATTTT. V gene TRBV27 combines with J gene TRBJ1-5; D possibly corresponds to TRBD1 (6 bases). The CDR3 contains 12 residues. V lost 5 bases and J lost 6, with 8 bases in between. In germline, CDR1 is MNHEY, CDR2 SMNVEV (reference sequence).